These T cell receptor beta chains were read from a single sample in a study of OX40 agonist ivuxolimab in advanced cancers. TCRdb's copy holds only in-frame clones and misses some; the assay was immunoSEQ multiplex PCR. The sample contains 65,000 to 80,000 clones, approximately 91% of which appear only once. Source: CD4+ or CD8+ T cells sorted from blood, taken in a trial of the OX40 agonist ivuxolimab. All receptors derive from an adult with an advanced solid tumor such as melanoma, head and neck, liver or kidney cancer. CDR3s include the opening cysteine and the closing phenylalanine or tryptophan. The D gene is left open where the match is weak. Only some rows state a clone size, as once, few, many or a class for expanded clones.

d_call	clone_size	v_call	j_call	cdr3_aa	cdr3_nt
TRBD1	-	TRBV6-6	TRBJ2-2	CASSYSGQGNTGELFF	TGTGCCAGCAGTTACTCGGGACAGGGGAACACCGGGGAGCTGTTTTTT
-	-	TRBV27	TRBJ1-5	CASSRGANQPQHF	TGTGCCAGCAGCAGGGGCGCCAATCAGCCCCAGCATTTT
TRBD1	once	TRBV7-9	TRBJ1-4	CASSENRGPTNEKLFF	TGTGCCAGCAGCGAAAACAGGGGGCCGACTAATGAAAAACTGTTTTTT
-	-	TRBV5-4	TRBJ1-5	CASSLDRGSNQPQHF	TGTGCCAGCAGCTTGGATCGTGGGAGCAATCAGCCCCAGCATTTT
-	-	TRBV6-5	TRBJ1-4	CASSYSTGVNEKLFF	TGTGCCAGCAGTTACTCAACAGGTGTTAATGAAAAACTGTTTTTT
-	-	TRBV21-1	TRBJ1-4	CASSPQTGANEKLFF	TGTGCCAGCAGCCCCCAGACAGGTGCTAATGAAAAACTGTTTTTT
-	-	TRBV4-3	TRBJ1-1	CASSQGQANTEAFF	TGCGCCAGCAGCCAAGGACAGGCCAACACTGAAGCTTTCTTT
TRBD1	-	TRBV4-3	TRBJ1-3	CASSQGYRDSGSGNTIYF	TGCGCCAGCAGCCAAGGATACCGGGACAGCGGCTCTGGAAACACCATATATTTT
TRBD2	-	TRBV5-4	TRBJ2-1	CASSARGSSYNEQFF	TGTGCCAGCAGCGCCCGCGGGAGTTCCTACAATGAGCAGTTCTTC
-	-	TRBV11-2	TRBJ2-7	CASSLDLVNYEQYF	TGTGCCAGCAGCTTAGATCTTGTGAACTACGAGCAGTACTTC
-	-	TRBV4-2	TRBJ2-2	CASSQDLPFTGELFF	TGTGCCAGCAGCCAAGATCTCCCGTTCACCGGGGAGCTGTTTTTT